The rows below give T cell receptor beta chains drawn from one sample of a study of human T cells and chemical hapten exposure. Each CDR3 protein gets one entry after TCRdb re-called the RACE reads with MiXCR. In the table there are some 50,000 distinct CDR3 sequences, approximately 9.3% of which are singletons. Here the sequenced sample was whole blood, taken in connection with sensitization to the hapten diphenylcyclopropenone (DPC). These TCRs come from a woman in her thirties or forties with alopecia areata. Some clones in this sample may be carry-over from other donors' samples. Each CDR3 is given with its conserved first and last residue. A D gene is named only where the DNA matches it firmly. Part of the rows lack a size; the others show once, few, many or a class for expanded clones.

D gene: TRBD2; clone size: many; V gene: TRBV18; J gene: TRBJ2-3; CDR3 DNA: TGTGCCAGCTCACCTGCCCTAGCGGGAACAGATACGCAGTATTTT; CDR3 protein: CASSPALAGTDTQYF
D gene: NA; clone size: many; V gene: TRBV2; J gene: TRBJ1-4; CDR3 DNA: TGTGCCAGCAGTGTGACTTGGTTTGAACTGTTTTTT; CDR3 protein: CASSVTWFELFF
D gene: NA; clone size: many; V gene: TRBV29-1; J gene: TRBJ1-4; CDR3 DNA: TGCAGCGTCCGCGGGGGGGCAGGCCGAAGCCTGTTTTTT; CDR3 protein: CSVRGGAGRSLFF
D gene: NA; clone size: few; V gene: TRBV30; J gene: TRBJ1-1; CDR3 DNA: TGTGCCTGGAGTTTCGCTAGGGGGGCTGGGAACACTGAAGCTTTCTTT; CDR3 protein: CAWSFARGAGNTEAFF
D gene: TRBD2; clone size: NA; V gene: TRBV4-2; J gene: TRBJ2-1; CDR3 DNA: TGTGCCAGCAGCCAAGACCCAGCGGGGGGGCGGAATGAGCAGTTCTTC; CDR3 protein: CASSQDPAGGRNEQFF
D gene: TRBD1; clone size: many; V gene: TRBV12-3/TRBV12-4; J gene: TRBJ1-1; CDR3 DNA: TGTGCCAGCAGTTCCGAGGGGACAGGGACGGGCACTGAAGCTTTCTTT; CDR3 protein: CASSSEGTGTGTEAFF
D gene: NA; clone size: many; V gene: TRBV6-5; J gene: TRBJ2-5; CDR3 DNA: TGTGCCAGCAGCCCCGGGACCCCACAGACCCAGTACTTC; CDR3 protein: CASSPGTPQTQYF
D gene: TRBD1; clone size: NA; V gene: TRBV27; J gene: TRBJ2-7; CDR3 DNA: TGTGCCAGCAGTTTACAGGGGGTCTACTACGAGCAGTACTTC; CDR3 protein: CASSLQGVYYEQYF
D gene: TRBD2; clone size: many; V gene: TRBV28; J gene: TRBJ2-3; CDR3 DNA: TGTGCCAGCAGACTCCCTAGCGGTAGCACAGATACGCAGTATTTT; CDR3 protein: CASRLPSGSTDTQYF
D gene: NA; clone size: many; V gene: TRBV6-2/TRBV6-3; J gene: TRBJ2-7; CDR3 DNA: TGTGCCAGCGGTAGTCCCCCGGGCGAGCAGTACTTC; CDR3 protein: CASGSPPGEQYF
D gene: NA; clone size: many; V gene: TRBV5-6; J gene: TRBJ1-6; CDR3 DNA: TGTGCCAGCAGCTGGGACCAGACCGATTCACCCCTCCACTTT; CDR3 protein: CASSWDQTDSPLHF
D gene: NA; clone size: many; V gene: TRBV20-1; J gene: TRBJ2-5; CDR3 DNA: TGCAGTGCTATCTTGACCCCTTATCAGTACTTC; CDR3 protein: CSAILTPYQYF
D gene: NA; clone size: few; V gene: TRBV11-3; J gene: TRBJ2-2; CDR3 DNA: TGTGCCAGCAGCGCCGCCGCGGTTACAACCGGGGAGCTGTTTTTT; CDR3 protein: CASSAAAVTTGELFF
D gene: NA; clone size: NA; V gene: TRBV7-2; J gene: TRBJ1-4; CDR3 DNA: TGTGCCAGCAGCCCGAGGGCAGGGCGTACTGAAAAACTGTTTTTT; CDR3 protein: CASSPRAGRTEKLFF
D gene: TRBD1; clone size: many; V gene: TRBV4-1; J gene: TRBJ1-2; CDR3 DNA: TGCGCCAGCAGCAAGGACAGGGCCTATGGCTACACCTTC; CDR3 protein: CASSKDRAYGYTF
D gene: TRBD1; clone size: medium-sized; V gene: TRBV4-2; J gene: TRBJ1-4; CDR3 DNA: TGTGCCAGCAGCCAACGGCAGGGGGCTAGGATGGAGGAAAAACTGTTTTTT; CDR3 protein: CASSQRQGARMEEKLFF
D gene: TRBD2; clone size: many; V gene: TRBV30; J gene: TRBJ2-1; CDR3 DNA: TGTGCCTGGAGTCTGCGGGGGGTCTACAATGAGCAGTTCTTC; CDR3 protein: CAWSLRGVYNEQFF
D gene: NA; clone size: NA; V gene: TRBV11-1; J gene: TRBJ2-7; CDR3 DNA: TGTGCCAGCAGCTTTACAGCGACCTACGAGCAGTACTTC; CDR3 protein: CASSFTATYEQYF
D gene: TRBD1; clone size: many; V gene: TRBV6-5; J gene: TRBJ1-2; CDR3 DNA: TGTGCCAGCAAAAAGACAGGGATCGATGGCTACACCTTC; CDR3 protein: CASKKTGIDGYTF
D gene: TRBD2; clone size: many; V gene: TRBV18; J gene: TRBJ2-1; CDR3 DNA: TGTGCCAGCTCACCGACTAGCGATGAGCAGTTCTTC; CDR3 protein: CASSPTSDEQFF
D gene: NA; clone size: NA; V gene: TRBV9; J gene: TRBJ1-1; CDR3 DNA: TGTGCCAGCAGCCCCAGGGAATTGAACACTGAAGCTTTCTTT; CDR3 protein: CASSPRELNTEAFF
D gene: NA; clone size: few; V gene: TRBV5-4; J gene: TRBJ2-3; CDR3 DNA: TGTGCCAGCAGTCTGGGGGTCTTAACCACAGATACGCAGTATTTT; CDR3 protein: CASSLGVLTTDTQYF
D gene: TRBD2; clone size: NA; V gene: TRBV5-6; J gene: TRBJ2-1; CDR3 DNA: TGTGCCAGCAGTGAGCGGGGAACCTACAATGAGCAGTTCTTC; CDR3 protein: CASSERGTYNEQFF
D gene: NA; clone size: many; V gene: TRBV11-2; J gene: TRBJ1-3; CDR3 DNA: TGTGCCAGCAGCTTAAACAGGCAGTCTGGAAACACCATATATTTT; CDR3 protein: CASSLNRQSGNTIYF
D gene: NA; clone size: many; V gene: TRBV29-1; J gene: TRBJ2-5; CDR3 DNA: TGCAGCGTTGATTCCGGGCCAGAGACCCAGTACTTC; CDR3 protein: CSVDSGPETQYF
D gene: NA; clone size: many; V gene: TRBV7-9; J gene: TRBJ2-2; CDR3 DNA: TGTGCCAGCAGCTCCGGGACGACAATGAACACCGGGGAGCTGTTTTTT; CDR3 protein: CASSSGTTMNTGELFF
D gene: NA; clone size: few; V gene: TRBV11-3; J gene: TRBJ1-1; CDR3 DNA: TGTGCCAGCAGCGCGACATCTCGCACTGAAGCTTTCTTT; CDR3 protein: CASSATSRTEAFF
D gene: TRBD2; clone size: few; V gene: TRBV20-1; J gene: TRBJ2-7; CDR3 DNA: TGCAGTGCTAGGCTTGCGGGACTAGCGGACGAGCAGTACTTC; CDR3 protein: CSARLAGLADEQYF
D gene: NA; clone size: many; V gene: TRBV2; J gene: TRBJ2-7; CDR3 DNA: TGTGCCAGCAGTGTGGCGTACGAGCAGTACTTC; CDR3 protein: CASSVAYEQYF
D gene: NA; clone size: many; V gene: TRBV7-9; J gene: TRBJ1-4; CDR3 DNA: TGTGCCAGCAAGGAGGATGCAACTAATGAAAAACTGTTTTTT; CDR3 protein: CASKEDATNEKLFF
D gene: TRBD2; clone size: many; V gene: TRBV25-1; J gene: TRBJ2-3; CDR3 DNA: TGTGCCAGCAGTTCAGCGGGGGCCACAGATACGCAGTATTTT; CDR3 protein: CASSSAGATDTQYF
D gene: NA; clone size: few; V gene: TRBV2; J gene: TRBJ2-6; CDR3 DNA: TGTGCCAGCAGCATTTCGGGGGCTGGGGCCAACGTCCTGACTTTC; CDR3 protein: CASSISGAGANVLTF
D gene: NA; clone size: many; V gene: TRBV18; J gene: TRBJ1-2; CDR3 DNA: TGTGCCAGCTCACCTCCTCGCCTAAGGGGTAACTATGGCTACACCTTC; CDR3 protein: CASSPPRLRGNYGYTF
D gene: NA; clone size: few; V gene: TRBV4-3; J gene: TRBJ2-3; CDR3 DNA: TGCGCCAGCAGCCAAACTCAGGGAACAGATACGCAGTATTTT; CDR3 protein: CASSQTQGTDTQYF
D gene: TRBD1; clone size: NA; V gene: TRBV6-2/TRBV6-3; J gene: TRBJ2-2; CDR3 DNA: TGTGCCGCCACTCGCAGGGGGCCAAGCGGGGAGCTGTTTTTT; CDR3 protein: CAATRRGPSGELFF
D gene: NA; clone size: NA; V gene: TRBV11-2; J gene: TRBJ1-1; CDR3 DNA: TGTGCCAGCAGCTATACGGGGACGCCTGGCGCTGAAGCTTTCTTT; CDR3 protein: CASSYTGTPGAEAFF
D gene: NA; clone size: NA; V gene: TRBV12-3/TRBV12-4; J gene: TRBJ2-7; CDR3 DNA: TGTGCCAGCAGTTTAGCGGGCCAGGGGGGCGAGCAGTACTTC; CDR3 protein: CASSLAGQGGEQYF
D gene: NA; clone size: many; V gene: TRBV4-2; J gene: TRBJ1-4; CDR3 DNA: TGTGCCAGCAGCCAGGGTAGGGGGGCAGGAGGTGAAAAACTGTTTTTT; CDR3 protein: CASSQGRGAGGEKLFF
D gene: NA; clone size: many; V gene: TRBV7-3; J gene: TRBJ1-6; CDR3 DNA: TGTGCCAGCAGCTCCGTCAGCGGCTCTGGGTCACCCCTCCACTTT; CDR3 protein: CASSSVSGSGSPLHF
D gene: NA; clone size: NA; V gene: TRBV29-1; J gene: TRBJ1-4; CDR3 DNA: TGCAGCGTTGCTGGGTCTGCTAATGAAAAACTGTTTTTT; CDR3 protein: CSVAGSANEKLFF
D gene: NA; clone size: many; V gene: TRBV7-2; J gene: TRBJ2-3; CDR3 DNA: TGTGCCAGCAGCTCCACGGGACTGCCCCCCGATACGCAGTATTTT; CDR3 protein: CASSSTGLPPDTQYF
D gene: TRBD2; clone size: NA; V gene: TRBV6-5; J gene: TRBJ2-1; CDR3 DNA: TGTGCCAGCGGCCGAGGGGTAGCGGGGAGGAATGAGCAGTTCTTC; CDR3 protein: CASGRGVAGRNEQFF
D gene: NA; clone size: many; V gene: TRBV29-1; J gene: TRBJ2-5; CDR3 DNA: TGCAGCGCCGGGCAGTTGGGAGAGACCCAGTACTTC; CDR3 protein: CSAGQLGETQYF
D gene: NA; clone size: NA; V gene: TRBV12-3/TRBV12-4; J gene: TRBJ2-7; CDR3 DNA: TGTGCCAGCAGTTTACAGGGGTCGGGGGAGCAGTACTTC; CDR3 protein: CASSLQGSGEQYF
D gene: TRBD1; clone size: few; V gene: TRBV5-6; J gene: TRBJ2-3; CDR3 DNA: TGTGCCAGCAGCCGGGACAGGGGCACAGATACGCAGTATTTT; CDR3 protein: CASSRDRGTDTQYF
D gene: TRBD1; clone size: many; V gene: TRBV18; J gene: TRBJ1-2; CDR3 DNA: TGTGCCACTTCACAAGACAGGGTGGATGGCTACACCTTC; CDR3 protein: CATSQDRVDGYTF
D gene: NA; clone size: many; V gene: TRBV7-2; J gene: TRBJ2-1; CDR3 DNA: TGTGCCAGCAGCTTAGCGCCTAGGACCGCAACCTATGAGCAGTTCTTC; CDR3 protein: CASSLAPRTATYEQFF
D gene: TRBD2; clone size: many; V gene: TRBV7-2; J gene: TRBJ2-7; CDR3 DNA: TGTGCCAGCAGCCGCCGGGGGGCCTACGAGCAGTACTTC; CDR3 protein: CASSRRGAYEQYF
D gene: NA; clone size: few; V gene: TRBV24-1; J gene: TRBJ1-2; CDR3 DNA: TGTGCCACCCCAAGATTTAACTATGGCTACACCTTC; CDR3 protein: CATPRFNYGYTF
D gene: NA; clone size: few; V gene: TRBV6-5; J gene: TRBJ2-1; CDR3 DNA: TGTGCCAGCAGCCGGACCCCTGAAGAGCAGTTCTTC; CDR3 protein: CASSRTPEEQFF
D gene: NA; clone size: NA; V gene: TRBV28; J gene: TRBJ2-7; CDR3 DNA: TGTGCCAGCAGTTTATGGGGGTCCAACTCCTACGAGCAGTACTTC; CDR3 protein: CASSLWGSNSYEQYF
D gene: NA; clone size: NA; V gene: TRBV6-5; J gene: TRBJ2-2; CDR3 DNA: TGTGCCAGCAGTCATTCCACCGGGGAGCTGTTTTTT; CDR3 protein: CASSHSTGELFF
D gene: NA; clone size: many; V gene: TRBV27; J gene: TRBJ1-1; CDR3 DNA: TGTGCCAGCAGTTTTTATCTGGGACCGAACACTGAAGCTTTCTTT; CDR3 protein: CASSFYLGPNTEAFF
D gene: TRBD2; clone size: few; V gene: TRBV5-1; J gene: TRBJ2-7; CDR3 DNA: TGCGCCAGCAGCTTGCGCGGGGGAAACACCTACGAGCAGTACTTC; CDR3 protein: CASSLRGGNTYEQYF
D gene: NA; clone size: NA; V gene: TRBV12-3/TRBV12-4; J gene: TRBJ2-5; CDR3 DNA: TGTGCCAGCAGTTTAGCGGGGGCCCCCGAGACCCAGTACTTC; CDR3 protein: CASSLAGAPETQYF
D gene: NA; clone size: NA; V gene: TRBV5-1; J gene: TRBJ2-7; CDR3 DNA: TGCGCCAGCAGCTTGGACGTCAGCTCGGAGCAGTACTTC; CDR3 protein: CASSLDVSSEQYF
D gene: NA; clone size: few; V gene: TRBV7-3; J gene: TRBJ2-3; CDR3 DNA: TGTGCCAGCAGCTTAACTTTCCCAGATACGCAGTATTTT; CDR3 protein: CASSLTFPDTQYF